This entry is about one T cell receptor beta chain. The sample holds one count of this clone. Its antigen specificity is not known. It has no much larger one-base neighbor in the sample; base qualities were not kept. This sample is drawn from a study of CD8+ T cells in alopecia areata (dated by TCRdb to the late 2010s). Study-level background: The treated patients took part in an open-label pilot trial in which moderate-to-severe alopecia areata was treated with oral tofacitinib at 5 to 10 mg twice daily. Patients stayed on tofacitinib for 6 to 18 months and then had 6 months of follow-up off drug so that delayed response and recurrence could be assessed. In treated patients, disease severity was measured using the SALT score, which gives the percentage of scalp surface area affected. The study used high-throughput TCRbeta sequencing to examine T cell clonal expansion in alopecia areata, in both the C3H/HeJ mouse model and human patients. In humans, TCRbeta sequencing was performed on scalp tissue and on sorted CD4+ and CD8+ peripheral blood T cells from healthy controls and from patients with patchy or totalis/universalis alopecia areata. Patients on tofacitinib were biopsied at baseline and after 4 and 24 weeks of treatment, and several of the patients also had a later scalp biopsy. Clonality in the scalp was compared among normal scalp (n=4), patchy alopecia areata scalp (n=8), and alopecia totalis/universalis scalp (n=8). RNA was obtained with the PAXgene miRNA kit for fixed scalp, the miRNeasy kit for PBMCs, and the RNeasy kit for mouse skin. Amplification of TCRbeta CDR3 regions was done by immunoSEQ multiplex PCR using 35 Vbeta forward primers and 13 Jbeta reverse primers.

Taken with the paper, the label for treatment or condition translates to: oral pan-JAK inhibitor, 5-10 mg twice daily. Peripheral blood and lesional scalp punch biopsies were obtained from patients with alopecia areata. PBMCs were isolated by density centrifugation and stained for CD3, CD4 and CD8, and CD4+ and CD8+ T cells were sorted on a FACSAria. Looking up the germline V gene yields CDR1 SGHTA and CDR2 FQGNSA. V was cut back by 0 bases and J by 3 bases, leaving a gap of 9 bases between them. The CDR3 spans 14 residues, from the cysteine through the phenylalanine. The kept DNA is CDR3 alone, 42 bases in frame from the first base. The library was prepared using the immunoSEQ multiplex PCR assay. For TCR sequencing, RNA was extracted from every sample and reverse transcribed into cDNA to serve as template. SuperScript III was used for first-strand cDNA synthesis, primed with a 2:1 mix of oligo-dT and random hexamers. A synthetic immune receptor repertoire was used to gauge amplification bias, and whatever bias remained was removed computationally. The original pipeline was this. Raw reads were preprocessed for error removal, and CDR3 was defined according to IMGT conventions as running from the conserved cysteine to phenylalanine. Clonality was computed as 1 minus the Shannon entropy, with the entropy normalized by log2 of the number of productive unique TCRs. CD4 or CD8 identity of scalp clones was inferred by cross-referencing scalp TCRbeta sequences with sorted blood CD4 and CD8 repertoires. This immuneACCESS table, as held by TCRdb, lists in-frame sequences with V and J called but not all clones. Of the missing ones, under half trace to an unresolved V gene in checked studies; the others have no known cause. V and J calls and clone size are those listed in that table; D and trimming were worked out from the DNA. This sample holds more than 150,000 clones; 51% were observed only once. Over 9% of the sample comes from the top ten.

The research as a whole found: Because the treated cohort was small and had only one nonresponder, larger studies are needed to examine links between baseline CD8+ expansion and response. Tofacitinib significantly lowered scalp clonality and the number of expanded CD8+ clones among the top 100 scalp clones. Resident alphabeta T cells in normal human skin are also sequenced, complicating scalp TCR repertoire analysis, unlike mouse skin dominated by gammadelta T cells. During tofacitinib treatment, many expanded lesional clones remained in scalp and blood, and this persistence may partly explain relapse after treatment is stopped. Lesional scalp, especially in alopecia totalis/universalis, showed higher clonality and more expanded CD8+ clones than normal scalp, suggesting antigenic drive. TCR sequences shared between patients were less clear than in mice, possibly partly because of HLA diversity in the patient population.

The sequence came from a human donor with alopecia areata. Sequenced material: CD8+ T cells sorted from blood, taken around week 54, from a patient treated with tofacitinib. The V and J segments used are TRBV7-2 and TRBJ2-7, and the D gene may be TRBD2, 6 bases matching. The CDR3 sequence is CASSLAGGNYEQYF. In nucleotide form, the sequence is TGTGCCAGCAGCTTAGCGGGGGGAAACTACGAGCAGTACTTC.